This T cell receptor beta chain was observed in a study of T cell repertoires in cytomegalovirus infection. This clonotype was observed at least ten times. This CDR3 is built from 14 residues. Germline V gene lookup returns CDR1 MNHNS and CDR2 SASEGT. V lost 6 bases to trimming and J lost 0 bases, with 11 bases between them. TCRdb processed the reads anew with MiXCR; each CDR3 protein has one entry. This table has a few hundred thousand distinct CDR3 sequences, more than 8% appearing once. The V call is TRBV6-1, the J call TRBJ1-2; D call uncertain. This TCR was recovered from a human donor in good health (CMV status not recorded). Some clones in this sample may be carry-over from other donors' samples. Sample: PBMCs. This chain's CDR3 is CASRWGQTNYGYTF. CDR3 coding DNA: TGTGCCAGCAGATGGGGTCAAACTAACTATGGCTACACCTTC.